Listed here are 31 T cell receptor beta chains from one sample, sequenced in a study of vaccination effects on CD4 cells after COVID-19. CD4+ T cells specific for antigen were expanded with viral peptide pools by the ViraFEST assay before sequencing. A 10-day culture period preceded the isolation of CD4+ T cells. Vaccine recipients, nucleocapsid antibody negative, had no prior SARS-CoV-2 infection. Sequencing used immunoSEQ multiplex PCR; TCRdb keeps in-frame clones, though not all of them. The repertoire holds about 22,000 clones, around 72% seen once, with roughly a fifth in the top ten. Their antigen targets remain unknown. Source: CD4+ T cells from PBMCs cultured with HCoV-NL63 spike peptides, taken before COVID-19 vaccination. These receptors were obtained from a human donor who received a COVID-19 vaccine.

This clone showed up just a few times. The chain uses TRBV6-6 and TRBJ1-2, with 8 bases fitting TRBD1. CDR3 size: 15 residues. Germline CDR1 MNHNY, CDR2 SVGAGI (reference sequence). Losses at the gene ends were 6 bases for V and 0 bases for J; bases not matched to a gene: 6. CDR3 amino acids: CASRPSGGSNYGYTF. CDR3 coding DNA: TGTGCCAGCAGGCCCTCAGGGGGCTCTAACTATGGCTACACCTTC.

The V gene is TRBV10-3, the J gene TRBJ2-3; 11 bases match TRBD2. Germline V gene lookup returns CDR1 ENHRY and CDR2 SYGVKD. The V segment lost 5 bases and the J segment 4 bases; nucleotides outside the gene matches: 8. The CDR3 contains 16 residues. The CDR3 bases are TGTGCCATCAGTATGTTAGCGGGAGGGGTGCCAGATACGCAGTATTTT. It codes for CAISMLAGGVPDTQYF.

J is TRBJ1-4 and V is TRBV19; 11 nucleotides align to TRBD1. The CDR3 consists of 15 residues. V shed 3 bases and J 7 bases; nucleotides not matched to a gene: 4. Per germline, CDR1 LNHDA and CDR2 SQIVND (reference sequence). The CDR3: CASSIGQGAGEKLFF. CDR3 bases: TGTGCCAGTAGTATTGGACAGGGGGCTGGTGAAAAACTGTTTTTT.

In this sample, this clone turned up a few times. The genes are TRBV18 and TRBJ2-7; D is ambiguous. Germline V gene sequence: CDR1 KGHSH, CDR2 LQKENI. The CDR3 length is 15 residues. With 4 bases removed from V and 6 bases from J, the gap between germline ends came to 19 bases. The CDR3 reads CASSRRQLLPSEQYF. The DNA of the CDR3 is TGTGCCAGCTCACGGAGACAACTCCTACCCTCCGAGCAGTACTTC.

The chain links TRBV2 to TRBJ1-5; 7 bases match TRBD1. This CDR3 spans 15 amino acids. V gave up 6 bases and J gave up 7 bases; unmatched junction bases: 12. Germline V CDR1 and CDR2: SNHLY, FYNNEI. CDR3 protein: CASRKETGRQQPQHF. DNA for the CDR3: TGTGCCAGCAGAAAAGAGACAGGGCGACAACAGCCCCAGCATTTT.

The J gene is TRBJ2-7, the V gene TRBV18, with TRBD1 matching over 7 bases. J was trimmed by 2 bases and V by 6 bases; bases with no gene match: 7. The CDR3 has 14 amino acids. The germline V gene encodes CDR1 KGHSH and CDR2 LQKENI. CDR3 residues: CASSRDSSPYEQYF. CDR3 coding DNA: TGTGCCAGCTCTAGGGACAGCTCCCCCTACGAGCAGTACTTC.

CDR3 DNA sequence: TGTGCCAGCAGGTCCGCCGGGACTAGACAAGTAGGTGAGCAGTTCTTC. The encoded protein is CASRSAGTRQVGEQFF. The genes are TRBV28 and TRBJ2-1, with 8 bases that match TRBD2. This CDR3 spans 16 amino acids. CDR1 is MDHEN, CDR2 SYDVKM, per germline. J was trimmed by 9 bases and V by 6 bases; bases with no gene match: 16.

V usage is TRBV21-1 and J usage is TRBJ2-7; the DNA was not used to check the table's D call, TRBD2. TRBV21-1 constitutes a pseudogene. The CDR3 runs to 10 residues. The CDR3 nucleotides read TGTGCCATTAGCGCGGGTGAGCAGTACTTC. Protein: CAISAGEQYF.

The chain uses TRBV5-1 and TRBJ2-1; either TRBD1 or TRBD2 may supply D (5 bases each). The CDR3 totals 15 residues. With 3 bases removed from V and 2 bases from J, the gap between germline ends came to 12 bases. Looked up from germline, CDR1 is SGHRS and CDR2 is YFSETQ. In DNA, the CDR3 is TGCGCCAGCAGCTCTGGGGGTGGGACCTACAATGAGCAGTTCTTC. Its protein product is CASSSGGGTYNEQFF.

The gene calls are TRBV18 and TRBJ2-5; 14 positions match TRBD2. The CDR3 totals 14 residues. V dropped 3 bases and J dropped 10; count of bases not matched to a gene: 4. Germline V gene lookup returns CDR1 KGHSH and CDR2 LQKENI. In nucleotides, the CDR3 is TGTGCCAGCTCACCCGGGACTAGCGGGGGCAACCAGTACTTC. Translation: CASSPGTSGGNQYF.

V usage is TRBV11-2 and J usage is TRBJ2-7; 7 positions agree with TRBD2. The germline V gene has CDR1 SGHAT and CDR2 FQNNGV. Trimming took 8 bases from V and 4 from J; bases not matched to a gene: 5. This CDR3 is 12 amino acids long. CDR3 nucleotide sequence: TGTGCCAGCGGAGCGGGAAGGTACGAGCAGTACTTC. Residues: CASGAGRYEQYF.

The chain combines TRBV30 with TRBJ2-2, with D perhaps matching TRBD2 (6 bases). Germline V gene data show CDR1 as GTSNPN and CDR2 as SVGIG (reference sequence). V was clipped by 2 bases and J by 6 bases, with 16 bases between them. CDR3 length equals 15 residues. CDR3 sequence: CAWSTGSANAGELFF. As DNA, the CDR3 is TGTGCCTGGAGTACCGGGAGCGCCAACGCCGGGGAGCTGTTTTTT.

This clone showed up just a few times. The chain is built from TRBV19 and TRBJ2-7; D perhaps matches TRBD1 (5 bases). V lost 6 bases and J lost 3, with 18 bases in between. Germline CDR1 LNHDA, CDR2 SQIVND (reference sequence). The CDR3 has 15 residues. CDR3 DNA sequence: TGTGCCAGTAGCCACTGGGCAGGGAATGTCTACGAGCAGTACTTC. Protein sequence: CASSHWAGNVYEQYF.

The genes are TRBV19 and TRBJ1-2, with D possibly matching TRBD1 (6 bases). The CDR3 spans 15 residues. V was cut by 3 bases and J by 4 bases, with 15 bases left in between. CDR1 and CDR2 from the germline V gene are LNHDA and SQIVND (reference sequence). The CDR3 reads CASSIETGGTYGYTF. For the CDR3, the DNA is TGTGCCAGTAGTATCGAGACAGGTGGTACCTATGGCTACACCTTC. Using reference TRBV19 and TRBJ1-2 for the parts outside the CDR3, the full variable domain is DGGITQSPKYLFRKEGQNVTLSCEQNLNHDAMYWYRQDPGQGLRLIYYSQIVNDFQKGDIAEGYSVSREKKESFPLTVTSAQKNPTAFYLCASSIETGGTYGYTFGSGTRLTVV.

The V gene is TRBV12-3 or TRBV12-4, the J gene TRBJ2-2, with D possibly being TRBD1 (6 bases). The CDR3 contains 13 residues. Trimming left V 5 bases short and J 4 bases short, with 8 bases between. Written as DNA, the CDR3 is TGTGCCAGCAGTCGGACAGTCACCGGGGAGCTGTTTTTT. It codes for CASSRTVTGELFF.

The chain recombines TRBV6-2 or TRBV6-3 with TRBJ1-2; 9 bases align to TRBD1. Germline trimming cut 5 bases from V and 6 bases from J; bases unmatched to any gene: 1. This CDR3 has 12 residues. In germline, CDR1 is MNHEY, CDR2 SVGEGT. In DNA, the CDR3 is TGTGCCAGCAGTCGGACAGGGGATGGCTACACCTTC. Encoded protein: CASSRTGDGYTF.

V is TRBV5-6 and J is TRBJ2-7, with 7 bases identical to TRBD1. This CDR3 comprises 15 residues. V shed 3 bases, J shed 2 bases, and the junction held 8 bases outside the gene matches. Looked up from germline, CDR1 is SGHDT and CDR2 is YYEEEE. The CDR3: CASSSRDREAYEQYF. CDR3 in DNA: TGTGCCAGCAGCTCCCGGGACAGAGAAGCCTACGAGCAGTACTTC.

CDR3 protein: CASFGPMNTEAFF. The CDR3 nucleotides are TGTGCCAGCTTTGGCCCCATGAACACTGAAGCTTTCTTT. The chain couples TRBV28 to TRBJ1-1; D gene unclear. Per germline, CDR1 MDHEN and CDR2 SYDVKM. Between the trimmed V and J ends, which lost 8 bases and 0 bases, there was a span of 10 bases. CDR3 size: 13 residues.

In DNA, the CDR3 is TGCAGTGCTAGTAGTTTGGGGACAGGGTTTGGAACTGAAGCTTTCTTT. Translation gives CSASSLGTGFGTEAFF. The gene calls are TRBV20-1 and TRBJ1-1, with TRBD1 identical over 9 bases. The CDR3 covers 16 residues. CDR1 is DFQATT, CDR2 SNEGSKA, per germline (reference sequence). Trimming at V came to 3 bases and at J to 5 bases, leaving 13 bases not matched to a gene.

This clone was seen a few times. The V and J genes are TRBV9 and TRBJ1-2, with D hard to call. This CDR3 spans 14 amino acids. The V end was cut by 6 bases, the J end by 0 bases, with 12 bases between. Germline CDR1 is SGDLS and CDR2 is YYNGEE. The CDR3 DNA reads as TGTGCCAGCACCTTCGGGGATTCTAACTATGGCTACACCTTC. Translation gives CASTFGDSNYGYTF.

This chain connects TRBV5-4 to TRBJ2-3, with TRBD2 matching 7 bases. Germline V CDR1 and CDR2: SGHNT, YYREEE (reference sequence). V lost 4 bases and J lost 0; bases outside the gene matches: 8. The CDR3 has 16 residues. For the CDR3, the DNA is TGTGCCAGCAGCAGCGGGACTTTCGCTAGCACAGATACGCAGTATTTT. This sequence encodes CASSSGTFASTDTQYF.

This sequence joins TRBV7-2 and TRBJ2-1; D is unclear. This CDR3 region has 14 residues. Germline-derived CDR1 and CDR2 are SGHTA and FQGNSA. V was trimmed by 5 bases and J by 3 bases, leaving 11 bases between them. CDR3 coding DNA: TGTGCCAGCAGCAACGTGCCCATCTACAATGAGCAGTTCTTC. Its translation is CASSNVPIYNEQFF. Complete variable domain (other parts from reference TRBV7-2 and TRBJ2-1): GAGVSQSPSNKVTEKGKDVELRCDPISGHTALYWYRQSLGQGLEFLIYFQGNSAPDKSGLPSDRFSAERTGGSVSTLTIQRTQQEDSAVYLCASSNVPIYNEQFFGPGTRLTVL.

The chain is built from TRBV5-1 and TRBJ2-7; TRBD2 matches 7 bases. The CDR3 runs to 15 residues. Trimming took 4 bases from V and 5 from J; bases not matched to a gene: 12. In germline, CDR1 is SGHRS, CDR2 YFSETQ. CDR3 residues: CASSTGRGGPHEQYF. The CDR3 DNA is TGCGCCAGCAGCACTGGGCGCGGGGGACCTCACGAGCAGTACTTC.

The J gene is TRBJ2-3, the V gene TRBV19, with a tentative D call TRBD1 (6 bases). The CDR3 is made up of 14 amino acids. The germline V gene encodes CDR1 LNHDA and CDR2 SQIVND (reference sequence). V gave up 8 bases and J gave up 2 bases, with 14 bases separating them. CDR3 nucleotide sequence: TGTGCCAGTTCTGTCAGGGGTAACACAGATACGCAGTATTTT. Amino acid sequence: CASSVRGNTDTQYF. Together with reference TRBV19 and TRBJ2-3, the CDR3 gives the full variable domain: DGGITQSPKYLFRKEGQNVTLSCEQNLNHDAMYWYRQDPGQGLRLIYYSQIVNDFQKGDIAEGYSVSREKKESFPLTVTSAQKNPTAFYLCASSVRGNTDTQYFGPGTRLTVL.

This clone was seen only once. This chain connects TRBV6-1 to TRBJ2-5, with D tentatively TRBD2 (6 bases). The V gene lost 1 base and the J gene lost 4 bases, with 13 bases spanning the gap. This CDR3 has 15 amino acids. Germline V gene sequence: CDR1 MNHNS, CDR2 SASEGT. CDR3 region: CASSEGLVFRETQYF. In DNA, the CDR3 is TGTGCCAGCAGTGAAGGACTAGTCTTCAGAGAGACCCAGTACTTC.

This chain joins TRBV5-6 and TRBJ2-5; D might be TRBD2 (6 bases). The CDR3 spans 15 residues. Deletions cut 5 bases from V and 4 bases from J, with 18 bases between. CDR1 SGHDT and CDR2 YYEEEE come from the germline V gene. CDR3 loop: CASSLRRLGGETQYF. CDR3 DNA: TGTGCCAGCAGTCTCAGGCGACTGGGGGGAGAGACCCAGTACTTC.

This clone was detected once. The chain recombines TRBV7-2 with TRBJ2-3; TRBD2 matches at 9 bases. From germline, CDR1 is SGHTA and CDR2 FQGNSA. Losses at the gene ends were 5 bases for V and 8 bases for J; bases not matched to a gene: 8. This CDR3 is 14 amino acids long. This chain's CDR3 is CASSRTSAKGTQYF. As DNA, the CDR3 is TGTGCCAGCAGCCGGACTAGCGCCAAGGGTACGCAGTATTTT.

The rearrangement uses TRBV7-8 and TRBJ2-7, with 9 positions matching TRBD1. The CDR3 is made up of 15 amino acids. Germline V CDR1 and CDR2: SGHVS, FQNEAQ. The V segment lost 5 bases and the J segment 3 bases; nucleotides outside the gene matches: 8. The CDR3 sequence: CASSPDGTGFYEQYF. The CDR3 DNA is TGTGCCAGCAGCCCAGACGGGACAGGGTTCTACGAGCAGTACTTC.

CDR3 residues: CASSLAEGRVGFF. CDR3 nucleotide sequence: TGTGCCAGCAGCTTAGCGGAAGGCAGGGTAGGCTTCTTC. The gene calls are TRBV7-2 and TRBJ2-1, with D perhaps TRBD1 (5 bases). The germline V gene encodes CDR1 SGHTA and CDR2 FQGNSA. Trimming took 0 bases from V and 16 from J, leaving 16 bases between them. The CDR3 runs to 13 residues.

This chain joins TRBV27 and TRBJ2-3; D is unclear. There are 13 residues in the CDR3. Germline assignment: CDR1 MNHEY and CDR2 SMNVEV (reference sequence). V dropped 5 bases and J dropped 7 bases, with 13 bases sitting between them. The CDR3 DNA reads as TGTGCCAGCAGTCCACTCGACGCGTATACGCAGTATTTT. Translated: CASSPLDAYTQYF.

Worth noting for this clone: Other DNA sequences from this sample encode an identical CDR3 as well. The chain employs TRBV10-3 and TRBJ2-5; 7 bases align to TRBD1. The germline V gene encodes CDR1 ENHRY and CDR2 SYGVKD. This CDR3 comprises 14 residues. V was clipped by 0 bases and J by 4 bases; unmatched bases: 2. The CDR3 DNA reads TGTGCCATCAGTGAGTCGACAGGGACAGAGACCCAGTACTTC. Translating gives CAISESTGTETQYF.